The source of this T cell receptor (beta chain) is a study of T cell responses to AZD1222 COVID-19 vaccine. Overall study: Second-dose timings of about 4 or about 12 weeks were pooled. Study outcomes and limitations: CD4 TCRs linked to vaccination spanned spike, dominating at 160-218 and 743-854. There were repertoire samples only from the period after the peak T cell response.

The protocol was immunoSEQ multiplex PCR, while the TCRdb copy is restricted to in-frame clones and leaves out a portion. The table lists 120,000 to 150,000 clones, about nine tenths of them singletons. With respect to this clone: As yet, its antigen is unknown.

This CDR3 is built from 13 residues. V lost 6 bases and J lost 4, with 10 bases in between. Germline V gives CDR1 MDHEN, CDR2 SYDVKM. The input for sequencing was peripheral blood, taken on day 0 of AZD1222 vaccination. The gene calls are TRBV28 and TRBJ1-5; D is undetermined. This TCR came from an adult in good health. The CDR3 DNA follows: TGTGCCAGCAGGGCCTCCGCTAATCAGCCCCAGCATTTT. This translates into CASRASANQPQHF. Full variable domain (rest looked up from reference TRBV28 and TRBJ1-5): DVKVTQSSRYLVKRTGEKVFLECVQDMDHENMFWYRQDPGLGLRLIYFSYDVKMKEKGDIPEGYSVSREKKERFSLILESASTNQTSMYLCASRASANQPQHFGDGTRLSIL.